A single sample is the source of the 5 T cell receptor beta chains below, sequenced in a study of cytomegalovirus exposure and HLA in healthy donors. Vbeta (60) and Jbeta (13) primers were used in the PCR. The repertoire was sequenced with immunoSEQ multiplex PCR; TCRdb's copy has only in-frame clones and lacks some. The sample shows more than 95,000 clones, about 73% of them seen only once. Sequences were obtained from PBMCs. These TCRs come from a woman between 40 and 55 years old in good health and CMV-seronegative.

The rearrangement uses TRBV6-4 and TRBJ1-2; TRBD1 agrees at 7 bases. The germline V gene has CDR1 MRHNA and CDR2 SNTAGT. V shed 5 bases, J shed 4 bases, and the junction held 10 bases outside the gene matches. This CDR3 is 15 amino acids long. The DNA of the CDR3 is TGTGCCAGCAGTCCCTCTCCACAGGGGAGCTATGGCTACACCTTC. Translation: CASSPSPQGSYGYTF.

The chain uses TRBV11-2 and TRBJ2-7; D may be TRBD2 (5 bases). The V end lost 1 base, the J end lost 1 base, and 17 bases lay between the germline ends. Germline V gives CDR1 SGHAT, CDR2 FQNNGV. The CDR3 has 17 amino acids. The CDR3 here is CASSLATSYRGSYEQYF. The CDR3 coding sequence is TGTGCCAGCAGCTTAGCGACTTCCTACCGGGGATCCTACGAGCAGTACTTC.

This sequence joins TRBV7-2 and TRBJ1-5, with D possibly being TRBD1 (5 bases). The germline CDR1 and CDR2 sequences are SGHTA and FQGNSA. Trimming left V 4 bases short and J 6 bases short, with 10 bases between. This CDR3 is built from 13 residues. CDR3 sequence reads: CASSSTRVQPQHF. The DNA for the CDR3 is TGTGCCAGCAGCTCCACCAGGGTTCAGCCCCAGCATTTT.

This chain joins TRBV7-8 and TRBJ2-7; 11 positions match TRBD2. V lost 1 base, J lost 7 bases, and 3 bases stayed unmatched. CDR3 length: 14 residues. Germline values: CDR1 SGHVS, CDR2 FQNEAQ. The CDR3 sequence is CASSLELAGEEQYF. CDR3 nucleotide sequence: TGTGCCAGCAGCTTAGAACTAGCGGGAGAAGAGCAGTACTTC.

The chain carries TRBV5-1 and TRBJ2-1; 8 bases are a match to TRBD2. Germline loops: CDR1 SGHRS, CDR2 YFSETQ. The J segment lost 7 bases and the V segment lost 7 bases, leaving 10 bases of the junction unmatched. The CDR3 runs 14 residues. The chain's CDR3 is CASQERGFANEQFF. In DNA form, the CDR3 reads TGCGCCAGCCAAGAGCGGGGGTTCGCTAATGAGCAGTTCTTC.